A selection of T cell receptor beta chains follows, all from one sample in a study of OX40 agonist ivuxolimab in advanced cancers. Generated by immunoSEQ multiplex PCR, the TCRdb table keeps only in-frame clones and is missing some. The sample has roughly 77,000 clones, around 90% seen once; the top ten hold roughly 0.6%. The sequencing here drew on CD4+ or CD8+ T cells sorted from blood, taken in a trial of the OX40 agonist ivuxolimab. The receptors were sampled from an adult with an advanced solid tumor such as melanoma, head and neck, liver or kidney cancer. Both conserved end residues are part of each CDR3. The D gene is left open where the match is weak. Clone size is stated in some rows and not others, as once, few, many or a class when expanded.

TRBJ1-3,TRBV10-2,.,.,14,TGCGCCAGCAGTGAGTCCGGGAGGGGAAACACCATATATTTT,CASSESGRGNTIYF
TRBJ2-3,TRBV10-2,once,.,13,TGCGCCAGCAAGCCCGGCGGAACAGATACGCAGTATTTT,CASKPGGTDTQYF
TRBJ2-3,TRBV7-9,once,.,17,TGTGCCAGCAGCTTACAGGGGACCAGCGGAAGCACAGATACGCAGTATTTT,CASSLQGTSGSTDTQYF
TRBJ2-5,TRBV2,once,.,15,TGTGCCAGCAGTGAAAGTTTTCCAGGGGCAGAGACCCAGTACTTC,CASSESFPGAETQYF
TRBJ2-1,TRBV9,.,.,16,TGTGCCAGCAGCGCCCAAGGACCCCTAGGGGGCAATGAGCAGTTCTTC,CASSAQGPLGGNEQFF
TRBJ2-2,TRBV7-6,.,TRBD1,16,TGTGCCAGCAGCTCCGGGACAGGGGGCGTTAGCGGGGAGCTGTTTTTT,CASSSGTGGVSGELFF
TRBJ2-7,TRBV6-5,.,TRBD1,16,TGTGCCAGCAGTTATTCCGGGACAGGGAACTCCTACGAGCAGTACTTC,CASSYSGTGNSYEQYF
TRBJ1-2,TRBV5-1,once,.,16,TGCGCCAGCAGCTCGGTTGCAAAAGACAGGCCGTATGGCTACACCTTC,CASSSVAKDRPYGYTF
TRBJ2-5,TRBV13,.,.,15,TGTGCCAGCAGCTTAGTCAGCCTTGTGGGGGAGACCCAGTACTTC,CASSLVSLVGETQYF
TRBJ2-5,TRBV9,.,.,13,TGTGCCAGCAGCCAAGCAGGGCAAGAGACCCAGTACTTC,CASSQAGQETQYF
TRBJ1-1,TRBV19,few,TRBD1,14,TGTGCCAGTAGTATACAATTCAGGGGGTCTGAAGCTTTCTTT,CASSIQFRGSEAFF
TRBJ2-1,TRBV7-8,.,TRBD2,20,TGTGCCAGCAGCTTAGCGGGACAGGAAATAACTAGCGGGAGGGGCAATGAGCAGTTCTTC,CASSLAGQEITSGRGNEQFF
TRBJ1-2,TRBV10-2,.,TRBD1,17,TGCGCCAGCAGTGAGTCGACCCCAGGGGGATCTAACTATGGCTACACCTTC,CASSESTPGGSNYGYTF
TRBJ1-5,TRBV19,.,.,14,TGTGCCAGTAGTTCTGGGGGCAGCAATCAGCCCCAGCATTTT,CASSSGGSNQPQHF
TRBJ2-2,TRBV19,.,.,15,TGTGCCAGTAGTAAGGGGCGGGGAAACACCGGGGAGCTGTTTTTT,CASSKGRGNTGELFF
TRBJ1-5,TRBV19,.,.,14,TGTGCCAGTAGTATCTTTGGGGTCAATCAGCCCCAGCATTTT,CASSIFGVNQPQHF
TRBJ1-5,TRBV7-9,.,.,14,TGTGCCAGCAGTCCAGGGACCTCTGATCAGCCCCAGCATTTT,CASSPGTSDQPQHF
TRBJ2-2,TRBV7-3,.,TRBD2,16,TGTGCCAGCAGCCGTACTAGCGGGGGGAACACCGGGGAGCTGTTTTTT,CASSRTSGGNTGELFF
TRBJ2-3,TRBV12-5,.,TRBD1,15,TGTGCTAGTGGTCGCACCGGGACAGTCTCAGATACGCAGTATTTT,CASGRTGTVSDTQYF
TRBJ2-6,TRBV9,.,.,19,TGTGCCAGCAGCGTAGGCCTCGGACAGAAGTTCTCTGGGGCCAACGTCCTGACTTTC,CASSVGLGQKFSGANVLTF
TRBJ2-5,TRBV6-6,.,.,16,TGTGCCAGCAGTTACCCCCGAACGGGGCCCCCAGAGACCCAGTACTTC,CASSYPRTGPPETQYF
TRBJ2-6,TRBV30,.,.,16,TGTGCCTGGAGCAACGGTGGGGGCGCCGGGGCCAACGTCCTGACTTTC,CAWSNGGGAGANVLTF
TRBJ1-3,TRBV2,once,.,15,TGTGCCAGCAGTGCCAGGGGAGTTTTTGGAAACACCATATATTTT,CASSARGVFGNTIYF
TRBJ2-2,TRBV2,few,.,14,TGTGCCAGCAGTGTCTTGGGGTCCACCGGGGAGCTGTTTTTT,CASSVLGSTGELFF
TRBJ2-1,TRBV7-9,.,.,15,TGTGCCAGCAGCGAAGCAGGGAGTTTCTACAATGAGCAGTTCTTC,CASSEAGSFYNEQFF
TRBJ2-7,TRBV5-1,once,TRBD2,14,TGCGCCAGCAGCAATGGTGGGGGGGTCGCCGAGCAGTACTTC,CASSNGGGVAEQYF
TRBJ2-7,TRBV5-4,.,TRBD1,17,TGTGCCAGCAGCTTGGGCTTGGGCGGACAGGGTATCTACGAGCAGTACTTC,CASSLGLGGQGIYEQYF
TRBJ2-1,TRBV7-3,.,TRBD2,13,TGTGCCAGCTGGACTAGCCTTTACAATGAGCAGTTCTTC,CASWTSLYNEQFF
TRBJ2-5,TRBV12-5,.,.,14,TGTGCTAGTGGTAGCGGGTTGACGGAAGAGACCCAGTACTTC,CASGSGLTEETQYF
TRBJ2-3,TRBV19,.,.,15,TGTGCCAGTAGTCGACTAGACAGCCTCACAGATACGCAGTATTTT,CASSRLDSLTDTQYF
TRBJ1-1,TRBV18,.,.,13,TGTGCCAGCTCACAGTCCGGGAGCACTGAAGCTTTCTTT,CASSQSGSTEAFF
TRBJ1-2,TRBV27,.,.,16,TGTGCCAGCAGTCCCCCGGGGGGCCGTTTCGTCGATGGCTACACCTTC,CASSPPGGRFVDGYTF
TRBJ2-5,TRBV6-5,.,.,13,TGTGCCAGCAGGCGGGACCGGCAAGGGACCCAGTACTTC,CASRRDRQGTQYF
TRBJ1-2,TRBV7-3,once,.,13,TGTGCCAGCAGCTTTAGAGGGTCCGGAGGCTACACCTTC,CASSFRGSGGYTF
TRBJ2-5,TRBV7-9,.,.,14,TGTGCCAGCAGCTTAGCATCATTACAAGAGACCCAGTACTTC,CASSLASLQETQYF
TRBJ1-4,TRBV11-3,.,.,13,TGTGCCAGCAGCTTACTAGGATTTGAAAAACTGTTTTTT,CASSLLGFEKLFF
TRBJ2-2,TRBV4-1,.,TRBD2,17,TGCGCCAGCAGCCAAGTAGGAGCGGGAGGGCCCTCCGGGGAGCTGTTTTTT,CASSQVGAGGPSGELFF
TRBJ2-7,TRBV30,.,TRBD2,12,TGTGCCCTGTGGCAAGCGGGAGGCGAGCAGTACTTC,CALWQAGGEQYF
TRBJ2-3,TRBV7-8,.,TRBD2,15,TGTGCCAGCAGCTTTGGCGGGGGTAACGCAGATACGCAGTATTTT,CASSFGGGNADTQYF
TRBJ1-3,TRBV6-1,.,.,15,TGTGCCAGCAGTGAAAATAGGGAGTCAGGAAACACCATATATTTT,CASSENRESGNTIYF
TRBJ2-2,TRBV12-5,.,.,14,TGTGCTAGTGGTTTCGGGGGCCCCACCGGGGAGCTGTTTTTT,CASGFGGPTGELFF
TRBJ2-1,TRBV18,once,TRBD1,15,TGTGCCAGCTCACCACGGACAGGTGCCTACAATGAGCAGTTCTTC,CASSPRTGAYNEQFF
TRBJ2-5,TRBV6-1,.,TRBD1,15,TGTGCCAGCAGTAAACCGGGACAGGGATCAGAGACCCAGTACTTC,CASSKPGQGSETQYF
TRBJ2-7,TRBV27,.,TRBD1,17,TGTGCCAGCAGTTCCCCGCGGGGGACAGGGGGCTCCTACGAGCAGTACTTC,CASSSPRGTGGSYEQYF
TRBJ1-4,TRBV6-5,.,.,15,TGTGCCAGCAGTTACTCCTGGGCGCGTAATGAAAAACTGTTTTTT,CASSYSWARNEKLFF
TRBJ2-3,TRBV30,.,TRBD2,15,TGTGCCTGGACAAGACTAGCGGGAGTGTCAGATACGCAGTATTTT,CAWTRLAGVSDTQYF